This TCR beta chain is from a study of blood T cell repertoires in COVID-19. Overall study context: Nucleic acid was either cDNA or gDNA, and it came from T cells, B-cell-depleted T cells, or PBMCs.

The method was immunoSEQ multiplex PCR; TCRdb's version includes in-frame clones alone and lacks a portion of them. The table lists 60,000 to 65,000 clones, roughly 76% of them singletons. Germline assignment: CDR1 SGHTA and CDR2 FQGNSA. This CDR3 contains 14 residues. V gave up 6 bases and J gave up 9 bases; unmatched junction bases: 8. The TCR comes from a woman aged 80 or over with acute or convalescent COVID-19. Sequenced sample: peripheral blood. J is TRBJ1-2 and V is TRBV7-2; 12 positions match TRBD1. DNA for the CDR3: TGTGCCAGCAGGCCCCCCGGGACAGGGGGCCGCTACACCTTC. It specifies CASRPPGTGGRYTF.